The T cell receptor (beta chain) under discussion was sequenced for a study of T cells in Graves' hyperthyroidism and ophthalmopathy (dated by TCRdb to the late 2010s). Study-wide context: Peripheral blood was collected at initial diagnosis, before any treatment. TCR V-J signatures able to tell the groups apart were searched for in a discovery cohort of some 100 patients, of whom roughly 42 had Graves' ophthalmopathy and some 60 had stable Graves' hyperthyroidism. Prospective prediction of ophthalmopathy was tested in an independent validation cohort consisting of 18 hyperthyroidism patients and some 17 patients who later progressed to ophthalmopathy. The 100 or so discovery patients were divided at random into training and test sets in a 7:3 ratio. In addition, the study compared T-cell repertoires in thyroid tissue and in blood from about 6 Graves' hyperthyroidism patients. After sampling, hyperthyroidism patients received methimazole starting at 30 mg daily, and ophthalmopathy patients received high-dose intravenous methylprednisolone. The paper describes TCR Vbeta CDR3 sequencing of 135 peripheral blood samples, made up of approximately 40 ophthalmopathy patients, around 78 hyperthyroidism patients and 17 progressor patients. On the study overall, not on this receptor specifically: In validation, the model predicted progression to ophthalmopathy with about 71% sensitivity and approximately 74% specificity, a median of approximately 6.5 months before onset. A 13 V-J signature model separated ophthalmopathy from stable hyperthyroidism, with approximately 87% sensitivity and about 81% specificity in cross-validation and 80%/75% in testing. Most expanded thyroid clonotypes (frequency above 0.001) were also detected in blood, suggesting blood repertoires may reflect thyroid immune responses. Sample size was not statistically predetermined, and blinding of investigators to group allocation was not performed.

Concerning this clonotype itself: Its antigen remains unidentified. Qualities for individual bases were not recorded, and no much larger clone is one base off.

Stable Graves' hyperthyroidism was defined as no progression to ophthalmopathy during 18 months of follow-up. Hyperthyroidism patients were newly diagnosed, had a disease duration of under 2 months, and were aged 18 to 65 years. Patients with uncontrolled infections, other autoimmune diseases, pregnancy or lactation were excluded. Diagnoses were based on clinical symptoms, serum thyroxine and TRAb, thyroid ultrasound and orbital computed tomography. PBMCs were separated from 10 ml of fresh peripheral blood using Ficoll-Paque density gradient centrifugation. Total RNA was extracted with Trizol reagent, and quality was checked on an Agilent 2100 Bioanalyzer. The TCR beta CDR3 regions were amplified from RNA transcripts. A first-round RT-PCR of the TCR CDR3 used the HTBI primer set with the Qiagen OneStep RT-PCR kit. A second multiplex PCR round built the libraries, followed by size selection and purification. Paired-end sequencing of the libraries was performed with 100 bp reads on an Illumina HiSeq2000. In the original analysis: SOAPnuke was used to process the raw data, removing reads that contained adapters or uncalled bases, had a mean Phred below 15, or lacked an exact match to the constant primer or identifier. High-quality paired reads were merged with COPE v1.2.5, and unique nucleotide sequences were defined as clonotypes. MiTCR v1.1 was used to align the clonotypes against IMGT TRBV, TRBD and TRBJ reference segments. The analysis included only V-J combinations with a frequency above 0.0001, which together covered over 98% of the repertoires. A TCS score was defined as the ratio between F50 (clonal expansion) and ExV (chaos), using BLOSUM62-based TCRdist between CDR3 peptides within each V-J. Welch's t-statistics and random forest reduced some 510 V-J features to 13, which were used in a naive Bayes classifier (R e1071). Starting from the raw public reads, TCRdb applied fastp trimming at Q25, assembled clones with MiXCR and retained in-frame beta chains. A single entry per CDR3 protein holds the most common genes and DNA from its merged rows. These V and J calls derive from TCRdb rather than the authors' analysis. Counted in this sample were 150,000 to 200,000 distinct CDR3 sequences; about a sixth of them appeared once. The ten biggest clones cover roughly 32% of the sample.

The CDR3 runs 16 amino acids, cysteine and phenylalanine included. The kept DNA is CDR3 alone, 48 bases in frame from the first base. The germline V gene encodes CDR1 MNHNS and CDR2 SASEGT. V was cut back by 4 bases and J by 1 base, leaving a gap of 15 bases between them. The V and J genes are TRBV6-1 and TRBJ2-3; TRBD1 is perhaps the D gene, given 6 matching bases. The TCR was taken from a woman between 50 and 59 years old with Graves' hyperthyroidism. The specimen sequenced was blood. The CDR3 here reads CASSGPQGDGTDTQYF. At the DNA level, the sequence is TGTGCCAGCAGTGGCCCACAGGGAGACGGCACAGATACGCAGTATTTT.